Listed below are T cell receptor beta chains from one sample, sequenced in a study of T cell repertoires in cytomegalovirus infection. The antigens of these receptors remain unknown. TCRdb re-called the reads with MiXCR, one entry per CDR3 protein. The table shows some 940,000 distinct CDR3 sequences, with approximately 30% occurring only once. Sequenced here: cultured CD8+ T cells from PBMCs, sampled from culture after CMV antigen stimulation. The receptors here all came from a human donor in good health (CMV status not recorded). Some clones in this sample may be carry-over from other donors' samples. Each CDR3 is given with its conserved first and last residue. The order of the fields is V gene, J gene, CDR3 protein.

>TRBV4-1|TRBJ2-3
CASSQSTGPGATETQYF
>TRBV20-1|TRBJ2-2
CSAFSGGAFTGELFF
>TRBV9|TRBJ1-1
CASSVPQTGVNTEAFF
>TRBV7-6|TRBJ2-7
CASSWGEGQGSREQYF
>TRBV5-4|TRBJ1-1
CASSPETANTEAFF
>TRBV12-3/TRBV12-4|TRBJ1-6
CASSTLEGSSYNSPLHF
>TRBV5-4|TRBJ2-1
CASSLGLAGGEVEFF
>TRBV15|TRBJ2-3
CATSTRGTDTQYF
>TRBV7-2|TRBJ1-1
CASSLSVQGIMNTEAFF
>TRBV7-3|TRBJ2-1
CASSLMTGGSSYNEQFF
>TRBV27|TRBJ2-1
CASSFSGGRPFGPYNEQFF
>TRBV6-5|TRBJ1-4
CASSYSSLEKLFF
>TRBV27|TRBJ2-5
CASSLRPLQETQYF
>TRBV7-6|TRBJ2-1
CASSPRTGEQSF
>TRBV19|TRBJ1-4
CASSILQGVREKLFF
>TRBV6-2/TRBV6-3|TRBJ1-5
CASSYPTGALKPQHF